This TCR beta chain was captured in a study of T cell changes during pregnancy in multiple sclerosis. This CDR3 has 15 residues. V was trimmed by 1 base and J by 3 bases, leaving 12 bases between them. Clones were sequenced by immunoSEQ multiplex PCR, and TCRdb holds only the in-frame ones, with some missing. The data contain some 69,000 clones, approximately 90% of them singletons. V and J are TRBV5-7 and TRBJ2-3, with TRBD2 as a possible D gene (5 bases). TRBV5-7 is an ORF; its function is uncertain. The source was peripheral blood, collected in the second trimester of pregnancy. The TCR comes from a female donor in good health, enrolled as a control in a pregnancy study. CDR3 DNA: TGTGCCAGCAGCTTGCATCACGGCGGGACAGATACGCAGTATTTT. It codes for CASSLHHGGTDTQYF.